This T cell receptor beta chain derives from a study of OX40 agonist ivuxolimab in advanced cancers. At the level of the whole study: Ivuxolimab was an agonistic, fully human IgG2 monoclonal antibody directed against OX40 (CD134), a costimulatory receptor. Intravenous ivuxolimab was administered to patients every 2 weeks at six dose levels: 0.01, 0.1, 0.3, 1.5, 3 and 10 mg/kg. Of the 50 or so patients in dose escalation, 19 had hepatocellular carcinoma, some 15 had melanoma, 9 had renal cell carcinoma and 9 had head and neck cancer. A male proportion of roughly 85% and a mean age of around 60 years, ranging from roughly 23 to 85, were recorded for the dose-escalation cohort. Patients were allowed to have had prior anti-PD-1, anti-PD-L1 or anti-CTLA-4 therapy, and 40% of the dose-escalation patients had been treated with checkpoint inhibitors. Partial responses occurred in three dose-escalation patients: two with cutaneous melanoma and one with hepatocellular carcinoma. The purpose of peripheral TCRbeta sequencing was to test whether ivuxolimab changed TCR sequence diversity and led to clonal T-cell expansion. The paper reports the monotherapy dose-escalation portion (N of about 50 patients) of the phase I ivuxolimab trial.

As regards this clone: Its antigen has not been determined. It has no much larger one-base neighbor in the sample; base qualities were not kept.

The research as a whole found: On average, CD8+ T cells showed more expanded clones than CD4+ T cells after ivuxolimab. Antigen specificity was not determined for the clonally expanded peripheral T cells. Low levels of normalized T-cell clonal expansion were also seen in some nonresponding patients. In the 0.1-3.0 mg/kg groups, partial responders were among the patients with the lowest normalized peripheral clonal expansion, particularly in CD8+ T cells. At doses from 0.1 to 3.0 mg/kg, clonal expansion was seen in both CD4+ and CD8+ blood T cells between baseline and week 6.

Reading the germline V gene gives CDR1 MGHRA and CDR2 YSYEKL. Including cysteine and phenylalanine, the CDR3 has 18 amino acids. Only the CDR3 region is kept as DNA, spanning 54 bases read in frame from base 1. V and J lose 2 bases and 3 bases, and a span of 22 bases separates them. Patients with a history of autoimmune disease or receiving systemic immunosuppression were excluded from the trial. In every dose cohort, peripheral blood was drawn for TCR sequencing at baseline, cycle 4 day 1, and cycle 7 day 1. The samples were drawn from a first-in-human, open-label, multicenter phase I dose-escalation trial of ivuxolimab. Adults with locally advanced or metastatic melanoma, renal cell, hepatocellular, or head and neck squamous cell carcinoma were enrolled in the trial. Before TCR sequencing, CD4+ and CD8+ T cells were separately sorted from peripheral blood. For sequencing of the TCRbeta CDR3 region, genomic DNA was extracted from the sorted cells. The immunoSEQ Assay was used for sequencing of TCRbeta CDR3 regions. The clones in this table, taken by TCRdb from immuneACCESS, are in-frame only. Not every clone is retained; where verified, under half of the shortfall comes from an unresolved V gene, and the cause of the rest is unknown. A total of about 58,000 clones appear in this sample, around 84% of them only once. The top ten clones comprise more than 0.9% of the sample.

This chain joins TRBV4-1 to TRBJ1-2; matching of 6 bases hints at TRBD1 as the D gene. The TCR was taken from an adult with an advanced solid tumor such as melanoma, head and neck, liver or kidney cancer. The sequencing here drew on CD4+ or CD8+ T cells sorted from blood, taken in a trial of the OX40 agonist ivuxolimab. The DNA sequence is TGCGCCAGCAGCCAAAGGGAAACAGGGTTAGGTCGGGACTATGGCTACACCTTC. It codes for CASSQRETGLGRDYGYTF.